One sample yielded the 2 T cell receptor beta chains listed below, sequenced in a study of CD8+ T cells in alopecia areata. Once RNA had been extracted, it was reverse transcribed into cDNA to act as the sequencing template. Assay used: immunoSEQ multiplex PCR; TCRdb lists only in-frame clones, some missing. The table shows about 120,000 clones, with 30% to 40% occurring only once. Sequencing was carried out using CD4+ T cells sorted from blood. The receptors were gathered from a human donor with alopecia areata.

This clone was detected only a few times. The chain recombines TRBV29-1 with TRBJ1-5; D unclear. Per the germline V gene, CDR1 is SQVTM and CDR2 is ANQGSEA. V lost 6 bases and J 9 bases, leaving 27 bases between the germline ends. The CDR3 covers 16 residues. This chain's CDR3 is CSVGYDTTGRSRPQHF. The CDR3 DNA reads as TGCAGCGTCGGATACGACACCACGGGCCGGAGTCGGCCCCAGCATTTT.

The chain uses TRBV28 and TRBJ2-7, with a tentative D call TRBD2 (6 bases). Trimming shortened V by 3 bases and J by 2 bases, and 11 bases separated the two germline ends. Per the germline V gene, CDR1 is MDHEN and CDR2 is SYDVKM. CDR3 size: 14 residues. Written as DNA, the CDR3 is TGTGCCAGCAGTTTGGAGGGGAGCCCCTACGAGCAGTACTTC. It encodes CASSLEGSPYEQYF.